This T cell receptor (beta chain) comes out of a study of T cell repertoires in ileal Crohn's disease. At the level of the study: Postoperative therapy was given to about half: about 11 thiopurines, about 20 anti-TNF agents. Overall study findings and caveats: High-frequency clones were more common in sorted CD8 than CD4 cells.

Note on this clone: Its antigen is not identified.

TCRdb's table, derived via immunoSEQ multiplex PCR, lists solely in-frame clones and lacks some. Of approximately 13,000 clones listed, around 70% were seen once; the top ten hold 5% to 7%. The CDR3 has 14 amino acids. V was cut by 3 bases and J by 6 bases, with 15 bases left in between. The germline CDR1 and CDR2 sequences are SEHNR and FQNEAQ (reference sequence). Specimen: ileal tissue. This TCR was recovered from an adult with Crohn's disease. The V and J genes are TRBV7-9 and TRBJ2-7, with D possibly matching TRBD2 (5 bases). The CDR3 bases are TGTGCCAGCAGCTTTGGGCATGCCGAGGGCGAGCAGTACTTC. It yields the protein CASSFGHAEGEQYF.